This passage covers 21 T cell receptor beta chains from one sample sequenced in a study of blood T cell repertoires in COVID-19. This table comes from immunoSEQ multiplex PCR, and its TCRdb copy is limited to in-frame clones, with some not included. The sample holds 150,000 or so clones, around four fifths seen once. Material for sequencing was peripheral blood. These receptor sequences come from a woman in her 40s with active or convalescent COVID-19.

The chain joins TRBV7-9 to TRBJ1-1, with 9 bases lining up with TRBD1. Germline V gene data show CDR1 as SEHNR and CDR2 as FQNEAQ (reference sequence). This CDR3 spans 15 amino acids. With 0 bases clipped from V and 4 bases from J, the junction kept 3 bases outside the gene matches. The CDR3 loop is CASSLAGTGITEAFF. CDR3 coding DNA: TGTGCCAGCAGCTTAGCCGGGACAGGGATCACTGAAGCTTTCTTT.

The rearrangement uses TRBV6-5 and TRBJ1-6, with a weak D call TRBD1 (6 bases). The CDR3 sequence is 13 residues long. The V end lost 7 bases, the J end lost 8 bases, and 12 bases lay between the germline ends. Germline V CDR1 and CDR2: MNHEY, SVGAGI. This CDR3 is CASTTGTDSPLHF. The CDR3 DNA reads as TGTGCCAGCACCACAGGGACGGATTCACCCCTCCACTTT.

This sequence joins TRBV29-1 and TRBJ2-3, with 8 positions matching TRBD1. Per the germline V gene, CDR1 is SQVTM and CDR2 is ANQGSEA. The CDR3 is 13 amino acids. Losses at the gene ends were 6 bases for V and 3 bases for J; bases not matched to a gene: 5. CDR3 loop: CSVGDRTTDTQYF. The CDR3 coding sequence is TGCAGCGTAGGGGACAGGACTACAGATACGCAGTATTTT.

A few counts support this clone. This chain uses TRBV7-9 with TRBJ1-1, with 9 bases identical to TRBD1. The V gene end was trimmed by 5 bases and the J gene end by 3 bases; junction bases not matched to a gene: 1. CDR1 is SEHNR and CDR2 is FQNEAQ in the germline V gene (reference sequence). CDR3 size: 13 residues. CDR3 bases: TGTGCCAGCAGCCGGACAGGGGACACTGAAGCTTTCTTT. Encoded protein: CASSRTGDTEAFF.

The V call is TRBV5-6, the J call TRBJ1-1; no clear D gene. CDR1 and CDR2 from the germline V gene are SGHDT and YYEEEE. With 0 bases removed from V and 3 bases from J, the gap between germline ends came to 9 bases. CDR3 length: 14 residues. The CDR3 loop is CASSLARRDTEAFF. CDR3 nucleotide sequence: TGTGCCAGCAGCTTGGCCCGGCGGGACACTGAAGCTTTCTTT.

This chain links TRBV19 with TRBJ1-5; D call uncertain. Looked up from germline, CDR1 is LNHDA and CDR2 is SQIVND (reference sequence). This CDR3 contains 13 residues. V was clipped by 5 bases and J by 11 bases, with 16 bases between them. In nucleotides, the CDR3 is TGTGCCAGTAGTGACGTGACCATTGGAGCCCAGCATTTT. Residues: CASSDVTIGAQHF.

The chain is built from TRBV3-1 (or the pseudogene TRBV3-2) and TRBJ2-7; D unresolved. The germline gives CDR1 LGHDT, CDR2 YNNKEL (reference sequence). V was cut by 1 base and J by 2 bases, with 9 bases left in between. The CDR3 sequence is 14 residues long. The CDR3 sequence: CASSQGQSTYEQYF. The CDR3, as DNA: TGTGCCAGCAGCCAAGGCCAGTCAACCTACGAGCAGTACTTC.

The V and J genes are TRBV12-3 or TRBV12-4 and TRBJ2-5; D is unresolved. CDR3 size: 13 residues. Deletions cut 7 bases from V and 5 bases from J, with 14 bases between. Here the CDR3 reads CASTPTAQETQYF. The CDR3 DNA is TGTGCCAGCACTCCGACTGCTCAGGAGACCCAGTACTTC.

The J gene is TRBJ2-7, the V gene TRBV9; the D gene is possibly TRBD1 (6 bases). Between the trimmed V and J ends, which lost 0 bases and 5 bases, there was a span of 18 bases. CDR1 and CDR2 from the germline V gene are SGDLS and YYNGEE. This CDR3 is built from 16 residues. The CDR3, as DNA: TGTGCCAGCAGCGTAGGCCCACAGGGTTCCCCCCACGAGCAGTACTTC. Its translation: CASSVGPQGSPHEQYF.

The chain carries TRBV6-5 and TRBJ2-6; D possibly corresponds to TRBD2 (5 bases). Germline values: CDR1 MNHEY, CDR2 SVGAGI. The CDR3 runs 14 residues. Between the trimmed V and J ends, which lost 7 bases and 4 bases, there was a span of 11 bases. The CDR3 DNA reads TGTGCCAGCATCAGAGGGCCCGGGGCCAACGTCCTGACTTTC. Its protein product is CASIRGPGANVLTF.

The rearrangement joins TRBV6-5 to TRBJ1-6; possible D gene TRBD1, 6 bases. This CDR3 is built from 15 residues. Germline loops: CDR1 MNHEY, CDR2 SVGAGI. The germline V and J ends were trimmed by 4 bases and 9 bases, with 16 bases remaining between them. The CDR3 is CASSSPGGPRSPLHF. The DNA for the CDR3 is TGTGCCAGCAGTTCCCCCGGGGGGCCTCGTTCACCCCTCCACTTT.

The chain has TRBV7-8 and TRBJ1-5; maybe TRBD1 (6 bases). The V gene lost 3 bases and the J gene lost 2 bases, with 11 bases spanning the gap. This CDR3 comprises 15 residues. CDR1 and CDR2 from the germline V gene are SGHVS and FQNEAQ. This CDR3 is CASSFAGGGNQPQHF. CDR3 sequence (DNA): TGTGCCAGCAGCTTTGCTGGGGGCGGCAATCAGCCCCAGCATTTT.

V and J are TRBV10-3 and TRBJ2-3; TRBD2 aligns across 10 bases. The germline gives CDR1 ENHRY, CDR2 SYGVKD. V lost 3 bases and J lost 5; bases outside the gene matches: 8. The CDR3 covers 16 residues. CDR3 loop: CAISDEEREGGDTQYF. DNA for the CDR3: TGTGCCATCAGTGATGAAGAGCGGGAGGGCGGAGATACGCAGTATTTT.

The chain joins TRBV19 to TRBJ1-2, with 10 bases lining up with TRBD1. Trimming took 6 bases from V and 6 from J; bases not matched to a gene: 10. The CDR3 sequence is 15 residues long. CDR1 and CDR2 (germline): LNHDA, SQIVND (reference sequence). CDR3 region: CASSQRTGGVDGYTF. Written as DNA, the CDR3 is TGTGCCAGTAGCCAAAGGACAGGGGGGGTAGATGGCTACACCTTC.

This clone was recorded once. This chain uses TRBV5-1 with TRBJ2-3; the match to TRBD2 covers 7 bases. CDR3 length equals 18 residues. CDR1 is SGHRS, CDR2 YFSETQ, per germline. V lost 4 bases to trimming and J lost 1 base; unmatched junction nucleotides: 15. CDR3 in amino acids: CASSLGAVLGRGTDTQYF. The CDR3 region has the DNA TGCGCCAGCAGCCTAGGTGCCGTTCTAGGGAGGGGCACAGATACGCAGTATTTT.

This clone has a single count. This sequence joins TRBV3-1 (or the pseudogene TRBV3-2) and TRBJ2-7; the match to TRBD2 covers 8 bases. V shed 0 bases, J shed 5 bases, and the junction held 9 bases outside the gene matches. The germline V gene encodes CDR1 LGHDT and CDR2 YNNKEL (reference sequence). This CDR3 has 16 residues. The DNA of the CDR3 is TGTGCCAGCAGCCAAGATCTCCCGGGGGGGTGGGACGAGCAGTACTTC. Protein: CASSQDLPGGWDEQYF.

The rearrangement joins TRBV6-2 or TRBV6-3 to TRBJ1-1; 8 positions agree with TRBD1. CDR3 length equals 15 residues. The J segment lost 3 bases and the V segment lost 6 bases, leaving 9 bases of the junction unmatched. Germline V CDR1 and CDR2: MNHEY, SVGEGT. CDR3 nucleotide sequence: TGTGCCAGCAGCTCCCCCTCGACAGGGGACACTGAAGCTTTCTTT. Protein: CASSSPSTGDTEAFF.

The chain employs TRBV10-3 and TRBJ2-5, with D maybe TRBD1 (6 bases). Germline V gives CDR1 ENHRY, CDR2 SYGVKD. The CDR3 spans 15 residues. V was shortened by 8 bases and J by 4 bases, with 20 bases between the two germline ends. Written as DNA, the CDR3 is TGTGCCATCGGGGCGCACCGCAGGGGAAGAGAGACCCAGTACTTC. This translates into CAIGAHRRGRETQYF.

The chain recombines TRBV7-6 with TRBJ2-2; 9 bases map to TRBD2. The CDR3 runs 15 residues. The V gene end was trimmed by 6 bases and the J gene end by 1 base; junction bases not matched to a gene: 3. The germline V gene encodes CDR1 SGHVS and CDR2 FNYEAQ. The CDR3 loop reads CASRLLAGNTGELFF. For the CDR3, the DNA is TGTGCCAGCAGACTACTAGCGGGGAACACCGGGGAGCTGTTTTTT.

The CDR3 DNA reads TGTGCCAGCAGCCTAATCCCGATCCCCGGGGGCAATCAGCCCCAGCATTTT. It encodes CASSLIPIPGGNQPQHF. The gene calls are TRBV7-9 and TRBJ1-5; D ambiguous. Germline-derived CDR1 and CDR2 are SEHNR and FQNEAQ (reference sequence). Trimming cost V 5 bases and J 2 bases, with 19 bases left between them. The CDR3 is 17 amino acids.

CDR3 sequence: CASSFSGSDEQYF. CDR3 nucleotides: TGTGCCAGCAGCTTTAGCGGGAGCGACGAGCAGTACTTC. The chain uses TRBV5-4 and TRBJ2-7; 9 bases match TRBD2. In germline, CDR1 is SGHNT, CDR2 YYREEE (reference sequence). Germline trimming cut 2 bases from V and 5 bases from J; bases unmatched to any gene: 2. The CDR3 extends over 13 amino acids.